What follows are 10 T cell receptor beta chains derived from one specimen sequenced in a study of T cell repertoires in cytomegalovirus infection. Each CDR3 protein is one row after TCRdb ran MiXCR on the reads. The sample lists 150,000 to 200,000 distinct CDR3 sequences, under 30% occurring once. The specimen was PBMCs. The source is a human donor in good health (CMV status not recorded). Some clones in this sample may be carry-over from other donors' samples.

This clonotype was detected many times. The chain employs TRBV7-2 and TRBJ2-5, with 7 bases matching TRBD2. V shed 4 bases and J 1 base; nucleotides not matched to a gene: 9. The CDR3 is 16 residues long. Germline loops: CDR1 SGHTA, CDR2 FQGNSA. The DNA of the CDR3 is TGTGCCAGCAGCTCCTGGGGGGGGGGATTCCAAGAGACCCAGTACTTC. Its protein is CASSSWGGGFQETQYF. Together with reference TRBV7-2 and TRBJ2-5, the CDR3 gives the full variable domain: GAGVSQSPSNKVTEKGKDVELRCDPISGHTALYWYRQSLGQGLEFLIYFQGNSAPDKSGLPSDRFSAERTGGSVSTLTIQRTQQEDSAVYLCASSSWGGGFQETQYFGPGTRLLVL.

By sample fraction, this clonotype is medium-sized. The chain couples TRBV12-3 or TRBV12-4 to TRBJ1-5, with 7 bases that match TRBD1. With V trimmed by 4 bases and J by 0 bases, 9 bases remained unmatched. The length of the CDR3 is 17 residues. CDR3 nucleotide sequence: TGTGCCAGCAGTTCTACCCTCCGGGACAGTAGCAATCAGCCCCAGCATTTT. Residues: CASSSTLRDSSNQPQHF.

This clonotype turned up a few times. J is TRBJ1-5 and V is TRBV19, with D hard to call. The CDR3 length is 13 residues. Per germline, CDR1 LNHDA and CDR2 SQIVND (reference sequence). The V and J ends lost 6 bases and 7 bases respectively, with 13 bases between them. This CDR3 is CASREPAVQPQHF. DNA of the CDR3: TGTGCCAGTAGAGAACCCGCGGTACAGCCCCAGCATTTT.

This chain connects TRBV7-2 to TRBJ1-1; no clear D gene. CDR3 size: 15 residues. The germline V gene has CDR1 SGHTA and CDR2 FQGNSA. Trimming took off 3 bases at V and 4 bases at J, with 15 bases between the two ends. The CDR3 sequence is CASSFPDRRITEAFF. CDR3 coding DNA: TGTGCCAGCAGCTTCCCGGACCGGCGCATCACTGAAGCTTTCTTT.

The chain is built from TRBV7-2 and TRBJ1-1; no firm D call. With 8 bases removed from V and 5 bases from J, the gap between germline ends came to 9 bases. Germline V gives CDR1 SGHTA, CDR2 FQGNSA. The CDR3 length is 11 residues. The CDR3 bases are TGTGCCAGCGTTAAGGTGACTGAAGCTTTCTTT. Protein product: CASVKVTEAFF.

The V and J genes are TRBV6-1 and TRBJ1-3; D is unclear. The germline gives CDR1 MNHNS, CDR2 SASEGT. This CDR3 spans 16 amino acids. Trimming stripped 5 bases from V and 0 bases from J, with 14 bases between. CDR3 residues: CASSQISRNSGNTIYF. The CDR3 DNA follows: TGTGCCAGCAGTCAAATCTCCCGGAACTCTGGAAACACCATATATTTT.

This clonotype was observed a handful of times. The chain uses TRBV7-3 and TRBJ2-2, with 15 nucleotides matching TRBD2. V dropped 5 bases and J dropped 4; count of bases not matched to a gene: 8. This CDR3 spans 18 amino acids. Germline V gives CDR1 SGHTA, CDR2 FQGTGA. The CDR3 loop reads CASSLGRGLAGGTGELFF. The DNA of the CDR3 is TGTGCCAGCAGCCTTGGACGGGGACTAGCGGGAGGCACCGGGGAGCTGTTTTTT.

In this sample, this clonotype turned up a few times. This sequence joins TRBV12-3 or TRBV12-4 and TRBJ2-1; 7 nucleotides agree with TRBD1. There are 16 residues in the CDR3. V lost 3 bases to trimming and J lost 6 bases; unmatched junction nucleotides: 11. The CDR3 bases are TGTGCCAGCAGTTTCAGACGAACAGGGGAAGGCAATGAGCAGTTCTTC. This gives the protein CASSFRRTGEGNEQFF.

This rearrangement joins TRBV29-1 to TRBJ1-5, with TRBD1 matching 8 bases. V dropped 7 bases and J dropped 0; count of bases not matched to a gene: 5. Per the germline V gene, CDR1 is SQVTM and CDR2 is ANQGSEA. This CDR3 spans 14 amino acids. CDR3 in DNA: TGCAGCGCCCTGACAGGGGCTAGCAATCAGCCCCAGCATTTT. Protein sequence: CSALTGASNQPQHF.

This clonotype was counted between two and nine times. The chain links TRBV7-2 to TRBJ2-3; possibly TRBD2 for D (5 bases). V shed 1 base and J shed 1 base, with 6 bases lying between them. Germline V lookup: CDR1 SGHTA, CDR2 FQGNSA. The CDR3 has 14 residues. Here the CDR3 reads CASSLERRTDTQYF. In nucleotides, the CDR3 is TGTGCCAGCAGCTTAGAGCGGCGCACAGATACGCAGTATTTT.